Described below is a single TCR beta chain sequence and its context. No antigen is known for it. A CD45RA+ naive subset and a CD45RA-negative memory subset were split from CD4+ cells. The sample belongs to a study of shared clonotypes between healthy human individuals. Whole-study findings and limits: A handful of donors had 4% to 5% of their naive CD4 clonotypes in common. Rarefaction revealed incomplete sorted-subset sequencing despite large depth.

Here immunoSEQ multiplex PCR was the method, and the copy in TCRdb shows in-frame clones only, minus some. The data contain millions of clones, 85% to 95% of them singletons. The V gene's germline CDR1 is SGHTA and CDR2 FQGNSA. The CDR3 runs 15 residues. V lost 1 base and J 0 bases, leaving 10 bases between the germline ends. The sample taken for sequencing was naive CD4+ T cells sorted from blood. Subset here: CD45RA+ positively selected. This clonotype was sampled from a man aged 18 to 30 in good health. V is TRBV7-2 and J is TRBJ2-7; D possibly corresponds to TRBD2 (5 bases). CDR3 coding DNA: TGTGCCAGCAGCTTAGAGGGAGAGGTCTCCTACGAGCAGTACTTC. Translated: CASSLEGEVSYEQYF.